This TCR beta chain was recovered during a study of CD8 T cells in Susac syndrome. Notes on the study in general: As the study acknowledged, the number of individuals who were part of its TCR sequencing and HLA analysis was relatively small.

In the case of this clonotype: The antigen remains unidentified.

V was shortened by 4 bases and J by 4 bases, with 10 bases between the two germline ends. This CDR3 has 13 amino acids. Germline-derived CDR1 and CDR2 are MNHEY and SMNVEV (reference sequence). RNA amounts of roughly 0.45 to 1 ug underwent reverse transcription with random hexamers. TCRdb analysed the immunoSEQ multiplex PCR reads with MiXCR anew, one entry per CDR3 protein. The table includes 140,000 to 150,000 distinct CDR3 sequences, approximately 95% detected once. This TCR was recovered from a human donor with multiple sclerosis. V and J are TRBV27 and TRBJ1-2, with a possible D match to TRBD1 (5 bases). The source material was CD4+ T cells from PBMCs. CDR3 bases: TGTGCCAGCAGTTGGGGCGCGGGCTATGGCTACACCTTC. This codes for CASSWGAGYGYTF.